This is a list of T cell receptor beta chains from one sample in a study of beta chain features in type 1 diabetes. Clones were sequenced by immunoSEQ multiplex PCR, and TCRdb holds only the in-frame ones, with some missing. The sample has fewer than 30,000 clones, 55% to 75% seen once. Material for sequencing was Tregs from blood. The source of these receptors is a man younger than 30 with type 1 diabetes. CDR3s include the opening cysteine and the closing phenylalanine or tryptophan. Clone size appears in some rows only: once, few, many, or a class for an expanded clone.

V	size	J	CDR3
TRBV28	few	TRBJ2-3	CASSPVADTQYF
TRBV7-9	few	TRBJ2-5	CASSLAWAETQYF
TRBV10-3	few	TRBJ2-3	CAIRSRGSTDTQYF
TRBV9	NA	TRBJ1-2	CASSVGRQGIYGYTF
TRBV5-1	NA	TRBJ2-1	CASSGTSGRRNEQFF
TRBV28	NA	TRBJ2-5	CASSLVAGARETQYF
TRBV6-1	NA	TRBJ2-7	CASSEGLAGGPLRVYEQYF
TRBV5-1	NA	TRBJ2-1	CASSPGTAYNEQFF
TRBV5-1	few	TRBJ1-1	CASSPGGGWENTEAFF
TRBV28	NA	TRBJ2-7	CASGSEAYQQYF
TRBV7-2	few	TRBJ1-4	CASSLHPGTTNEKLFF
TRBV19	NA	TRBJ2-7	CASSIAARGTGSDEQYF
TRBV21-1	NA	TRBJ1-6	CASKHRTGFESYNSPLHF
TRBV28	NA	TRBJ2-7	CASSLFFLASHEQYF
TRBV11-2	once	TRBJ2-5	CASSHIQETGRAQYF
TRBV10-2	few	TRBJ2-1	CASKFAGVSYNEQFF
TRBV13	once	TRBJ1-2	CASSRDQGAGVYGYTF
TRBV6-1	NA	TRBJ1-4	CASSEATTNEKLFF
TRBV29-1	NA	TRBJ1-1	CSARTVLNTEAFF
TRBV7-9	NA	TRBJ2-1	CASSLAVRGTGGEQFF
TRBV7-2	NA	TRBJ2-5	CASRPPSGRQETQYF
TRBV14	NA	TRBJ1-2	CASSQVLQVGYTF
TRBV19	NA	TRBJ2-1	CASSSRLAGSYNEQFF
TRBV10-2	NA	TRBJ2-7	CASSESGYYEQYF
TRBV14	NA	TRBJ2-7	CASSPRPTSGRPPPYEQYF
TRBV19	NA	TRBJ1-2	CASSIMLEDRSGYTF
TRBV7-8	NA	TRBJ1-1	CASSLERTGVAFF
TRBV28	NA	TRBJ2-7	CASSPTREQYF
TRBV5-1	NA	TRBJ2-7	CASSPASFAEQYF
TRBV28	few	TRBJ1-2	CASYDSIYGYTF
TRBV7-2	NA	NA	CASSTGPGGYEQYF
TRBV29-1	NA	TRBJ2-3	CSVLFDTTDTQYF